The TCR beta chain described here comes from a study of blood T cell repertoires in COVID-19. Study context: The United States, Italy and Spain supplied acute and convalescent COVID-19 samples.

Trimming removed 3 bases from V and 5 bases from J, with 8 bases in between. Germline V gene data show CDR1 as SGHRS and CDR2 as YFSETQ. This CDR3 has 12 amino acids. How the authors handled the data: Nucleated cell counts were estimated from reference gene primer amplification. Produced via immunoSEQ multiplex PCR; TCRdb's table is partial and in-frame only. Clone size and the V and J calls come from that table; the DNA yielded D and trimming. The sample consists of roughly 64,000 clones, just over 70% of them appearing once. As to this clone: Other DNA sequences in this sample translate to the same CDR3.

Categorization into cohorts depended on clinical history that participants reported. Within 2 weeks of study entry, exposed participants had contacted a PCR-confirmed or clinician-diagnosed COVID-19 case. The clonotype was recovered from a woman between 55 and 75 years old who had been exposed to COVID-19. The sample comprised PBMCs or T cells enriched from blood (not recorded which). This chain connects TRBV5-1 to TRBJ1-1; the D gene is possibly TRBD1 (5 bases). The DNA of the CDR3 is TGCGCCAGCAGCTCGGGGGGGACTGAAGCTTTCTTT. This codes for CASSSGGTEAFF.